Reported below is one TCR beta chain. Germline V gene sequence: CDR1 SNHLY, CDR2 FYNNEI. The CDR3 has 15 amino acids. V shed 7 bases and J shed 8 bases, with 20 bases lying between them. This sample was taken from a study of siplizumab effects on memory and regulatory T cells. Assay: immunoSEQ multiplex PCR; the TCRdb copy retains only in-frame clones and omits some. The repertoire holds 60,000 or so clones, more than 85% seen once, with about two fifths in the top ten. The TCR was taken from a human donor in good health. The chain employs TRBV2 and TRBJ1-4, with D unresolved. The sequenced sample was CD8+ T cells sorted from blood. CDR3 protein: CASNLADETGEKLFF. The CDR3 region has the DNA TGTGCCAGCAATCTTGCCGACGAGACGGGGGAAAAACTGTTTTTT.